A single sample is the source of the 14 T cell receptor beta chains below, sequenced in a study of blood T cell repertoires in COVID-19. Data came from immunoSEQ multiplex PCR; TCRdb stores just in-frame clones and leaves some out. Of 300,000 to 350,000 clones listed, 90% are singletons. The material sequenced was PBMCs or T cells enriched from blood (not recorded which). All receptors derive from a woman aged 18-30 years with acute COVID-19.

The chain couples TRBV28 to TRBJ1-5; TRBD1 is a possible D gene (6 bases). Trimming pared 7 bases from V and 0 bases from J, leaving 19 bases between. The CDR3 spans 17 residues. Germline values: CDR1 MDHEN, CDR2 SYDVKM. The CDR3 nucleotides read TGTGCCAGCACCCCGAGGGGGTTACTGTATAGCAATCAGCCCCAGCATTTT. Protein product: CASTPRGLLYSNQPQHF. Full variable domain (rest looked up from reference TRBV28 and TRBJ1-5): DVKVTQSSRYLVKRTGEKVFLECVQDMDHENMFWYRQDPGLGLRLIYFSYDVKMKEKGDIPEGYSVSREKKERFSLILESASTNQTSMYLCASTPRGLLYSNQPQHFGDGTRLSIL.

This clone was observed a single time. The V and J genes are TRBV27 and TRBJ2-7; 7 bases are a match to TRBD2. V shed 4 bases and J 4 bases; nucleotides not matched to a gene: 13. CDR1 MNHEY and CDR2 SMNVEV come from the germline V gene (reference sequence). The CDR3 runs to 16 residues. The CDR3 loop reads CASSSSLVGGLYEQYF. In DNA form, the CDR3 reads TGTGCCAGCAGTTCCAGCCTTGTGGGAGGGCTTTACGAGCAGTACTTC.

This chain joins TRBV14 and TRBJ1-4; D remains ambiguous. Germline V gives CDR1 SGHDN, CDR2 FVKESK. V lost 1 base and J 5 bases, leaving 5 bases between the germline ends. The CDR3 covers 13 residues. The DNA of the CDR3 is TGTGCCAGCAGCCAAGCGGGAAATGAAAAACTGTTTTTT. Protein product: CASSQAGNEKLFF. Using reference TRBV14 and TRBJ1-4 for the parts outside the CDR3, the full variable domain is EAGVTQFPSHSVIEKGQTVTLRCDPISGHDNLYWYRRVMGKEIKFLLHFVKESKQDESGMPNNRFLAERTGGTYSTLKVQPAELEDSGVYFCASSQAGNEKLFFGSGTQLSVL.

CDR3 coding DNA: TGTGCCAGCATTCTTAGGACAGCCTCGAACACTGAAGCTTTCTTT. Its protein product is CASILRTASNTEAFF. V gene TRBV28 combines with J gene TRBJ1-1, with a tentative D call TRBD1 (6 bases). This CDR3 has 15 amino acids. CDR1 is MDHEN, CDR2 SYDVKM, per germline. Trimming stripped 7 bases from V and 1 base from J, with 16 bases between.

The chain is built from TRBV7-9 and TRBJ2-7; tentatively, D is TRBD2 (5 bases). Germline V gene lookup returns CDR1 SEHNR and CDR2 FQNEAQ (reference sequence). V lost 3 bases, J lost 7 bases, and 13 bases lay in between. The CDR3 contains 13 residues. CDR3 sequence reads: CASSFSGSVEQYF. In DNA form, the CDR3 reads TGTGCCAGCAGCTTCTCGGGATCTGTGGAGCAGTACTTC.

The CDR3 coding sequence is TGCGCCAGCAGCCAACCCACGGAGACGGAGGGCGAGACCCAGTACTTC. This encodes CASSQPTETEGETQYF. The rearrangement links TRBV4-1 to TRBJ2-5; D might be TRBD2 (6 bases). Germline loops: CDR1 MGHRA, CDR2 YSYEKL. V lost 2 bases, J lost 5 bases, and 18 bases lay in between. This CDR3 has 16 amino acids.

The table lists this clone with a count of one. The chain is built from TRBV6-5 and TRBJ2-3; TRBD1 matches 7 bases. Germline V gene data show CDR1 as MNHEY and CDR2 as SVGAGI. Trimming at V came to 8 bases and at J to 1 base, leaving 9 bases not matched to a gene. The length of the CDR3 is 15 residues. Here the CDR3 reads CASSTQGHGTDTQYF. The CDR3 DNA reads as TGTGCCAGCTCGACACAGGGGCATGGCACAGATACGCAGTATTTT.

The chain employs TRBV7-9 and TRBJ1-2; D remains unclear. Germline V gives CDR1 SEHNR, CDR2 FQNEAQ (reference sequence). The V end lost 0 bases, the J end lost 8 bases, and 22 bases lay between the germline ends. The CDR3 runs 17 residues. The CDR3 bases are TGTGCCAGCAGCTTAGCGAGAACCGAATCTCCCCCGAGGGGCTACACCTTC. It codes for CASSLARTESPPRGYTF.

V is TRBV10-1 and J is TRBJ2-1, with 8 nucleotides matching TRBD2. The germline gives CDR1 WNHNN, CDR2 SYGVQD (reference sequence). This CDR3 spans 13 amino acids. Trimming cost V 8 bases and J 7 bases; bases outside gene matches: 7. The CDR3 DNA reads as TGCGCCAGCTCCAAGCGGGAGCAGAATGAGCAGTTCTTC. Its protein is CASSKREQNEQFF.

The chain uses TRBV5-1 and TRBJ1-1; D perhaps matches TRBD1 (6 bases). Trimming shortened V by 3 bases and J by 5 bases, and 17 bases separated the two germline ends. CDR1 SGHRS and CDR2 YFSETQ come from the germline V gene. This CDR3 has 15 amino acids. The CDR3: CASSSRQAPGTEAFF. CDR3 coding DNA: TGCGCCAGCAGCTCCCGACAGGCTCCGGGGACTGAAGCTTTCTTT. Full variable domain (rest looked up from reference TRBV5-1 and TRBJ1-1): KAGVTQTPRYLIKTRGQQVTLSCSPISGHRSVSWYQQTPGQGLQFLFEYFSETQRNKGNFPGRFSGRQFSNSRSEMNVSTLELGDSALYLCASSSRQAPGTEAFFGQGTRLTVV.

This chain uses TRBV5-1 with TRBJ2-3, with a tentative D call TRBD1 (6 bases). Germline V gene lookup returns CDR1 SGHRS and CDR2 YFSETQ. The CDR3 spans 11 residues. V was shortened by 4 bases and J by 9 bases, with 9 bases between the two germline ends. The CDR3 nucleotides read TGCGCCAGCAGCACTAGGGGGACGCAGTATTTT. Encoded protein: CASSTRGTQYF.

The chain has TRBV19 and TRBJ2-1, with 14 bases that match TRBD2. V lost 6 bases to trimming and J lost 9 bases; unmatched junction nucleotides: 7. The CDR3 runs to 15 residues. Germline-derived CDR1 and CDR2 are LNHDA and SQIVND (reference sequence). The CDR3 DNA reads as TGTGCCAGTAGCCCGACTAGCGGGAGGGTGACTGAGCAGTTCTTC. It specifies CASSPTSGRVTEQFF.

Only one count was recorded for this clone. V usage is TRBV12-5 and J usage is TRBJ2-5; D gene ambiguous. From germline, CDR1 is LGHNT and CDR2 FRNRAP. The CDR3 spans 12 residues. The germline V and J ends were trimmed by 7 bases and 2 bases, with 8 bases remaining between them. CDR3 coding DNA: TGTGCTAGTGATGGCGGTCAAGAGACCCAGTACTTC. Encoded protein: CASDGGQETQYF.

This chain joins TRBV5-1 and TRBJ1-2; 8 bases fit TRBD1. V trimming: 5 bases; J trimming: 4 bases; junction bases outside the gene matches: 7. This CDR3 has 14 residues. Per germline, CDR1 SGHRS and CDR2 YFSETQ. The CDR3 region is CASSSRTGTYGYTF. The CDR3 DNA sequence: TGCGCCAGCAGTTCACGGACAGGGACCTATGGCTACACCTTC.